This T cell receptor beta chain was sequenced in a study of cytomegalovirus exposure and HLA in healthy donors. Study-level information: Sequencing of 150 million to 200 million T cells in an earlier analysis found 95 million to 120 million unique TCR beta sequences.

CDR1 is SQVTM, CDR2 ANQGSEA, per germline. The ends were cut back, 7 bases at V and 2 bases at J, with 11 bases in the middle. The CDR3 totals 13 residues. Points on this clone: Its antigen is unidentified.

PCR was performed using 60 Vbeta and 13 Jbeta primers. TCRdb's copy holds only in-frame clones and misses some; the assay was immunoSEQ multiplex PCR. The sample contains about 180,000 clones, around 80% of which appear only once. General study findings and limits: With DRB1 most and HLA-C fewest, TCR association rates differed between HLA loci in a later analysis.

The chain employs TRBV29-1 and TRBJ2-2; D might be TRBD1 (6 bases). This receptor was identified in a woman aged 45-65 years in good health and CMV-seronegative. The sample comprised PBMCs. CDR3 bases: TGCAGCGCAGGACAGAGCAACACCGGGGAGCTGTTTTTT. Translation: CSAGQSNTGELFF.